This entry lists 4 T cell receptor beta chains sequenced from one sample in a study of cytomegalovirus exposure and HLA in healthy donors. Researchers ran the PCR with 60 Vbeta and 13 Jbeta primers. Sequencing was performed with immunoSEQ multiplex PCR; in TCRdb, only in-frame clones are kept and a portion is missing. The sample records 100,000 to 150,000 clones, over 60% being singletons. The source material was PBMCs. These receptors originate from a male donor in good health and CMV-seropositive.

The chain combines TRBV27 with TRBJ2-5, with 10 bases aligning to TRBD2. J gave up 4 bases and V 8 bases, and 10 bases lay outside the gene matches. Germline V gene lookup returns CDR1 MNHEY and CDR2 SMNVEV (reference sequence). This CDR3 spans 15 amino acids. Here the CDR3 reads CASGLAGVSGETQYF. As DNA, the CDR3 is TGTGCCAGCGGCCTAGCGGGAGTTAGTGGAGAGACCCAGTACTTC.

The gene calls are TRBV4-3 and TRBJ1-6; D possibly corresponds to TRBD1 (6 bases). The V and J ends lost 1 base and 7 bases respectively, with 11 bases between them. The germline V gene encodes CDR1 LGHNA and CDR2 YSLEER. This CDR3 contains 15 residues. Here the CDR3 DNA reads TGCGCCAGCAGCCAAGGGACAGTTGGAAATTCACCCCTCCACTTT. Encoded protein: CASSQGTVGNSPLHF.

The CDR3: CASSSDSEGNTEAFF. CDR3 DNA: TGTGCCAGCAGCTCAGACTCCGAGGGGAACACTGAAGCTTTCTTT. The V and J genes are TRBV7-9 and TRBJ1-1; D unresolved. The CDR3 runs to 15 residues. Germline CDR1 reads SEHNR; CDR2 reads FQNEAQ (reference sequence). V was pared by 4 bases and J by 1 base, with 13 bases between. Together with reference TRBV7-9 and TRBJ1-1, the CDR3 gives the full variable domain: DTGVSQNPRHKITKRGQNVTFRCDPISEHNRLYWYRQTLGQGPEFLTYFQNEAQLEKSRLLSDRFSAERPKGSFSTLEIQRTEQGDSAMYLCASSSDSEGNTEAFFGQGTRLTVV.

This clone was recorded only once. V gene TRBV19 combines with J gene TRBJ1-1; D perhaps matches TRBD1 (5 bases). Germline assignment: CDR1 LNHDA and CDR2 SQIVND (reference sequence). The V and J ends lost 11 bases and 7 bases respectively, with 17 bases between them. This CDR3 contains 12 residues. The CDR3 bases are TGTGCCCAAGCCCAGGGAAAGGGTGAAGCTTTCTTT. Its protein product is CAQAQGKGEAFF.